The sequence of this T cell receptor (beta chain) was determined in a study of beta chain features in type 1 diabetes. The CDR3 extends over 15 amino acids. V shed 3 bases, J shed 6 bases, and the junction held 8 bases outside the gene matches. Looked up from germline, CDR1 is KGHSH and CDR2 is LQKENI. Expressed TCRB transcripts were sequenced, since all the RNA that had been isolated was reverse transcribed. Some clones are missing from TCRdb's copy, which holds only in-frame ones; the method was immunoSEQ multiplex PCR. The sample comprises 400,000 to 450,000 clones, approximately 15% of which are singletons, and around 0.035% rests with the top ten.

This TCR came from a man under 40 in good health. Sequenced material: naive CD4+ T cells from blood. The gene calls are TRBV18 and TRBJ2-1; 7 bases are a match to TRBD1. CDR3 sequence reads: CASSPRQGVGNEQFF. The CDR3 DNA reads as TGTGCCAGCTCACCCAGACAGGGAGTAGGCAATGAGCAGTTCTTC.